The 13 T cell receptor beta chains in this list originate from one sample, sequenced in a study of response to subunit inactivated influenza vaccine. MiXCR, run by TCRdb on the RT-PCR reads, gives a single entry per CDR3 protein. The sample lists under 750,000 distinct CDR3 sequences; 10% to 15% were seen once. Sequenced here: PBMCs from blood, sampled on the day of vaccination. The receptor set was obtained from a man in his fifties who received an inactivated influenza vaccine.

The chain joins TRBV28 to TRBJ2-1, with TRBD2 matching over 9 bases. Unmatched junction bases numbered 12, after V lost 6 bases and J lost 9 bases. The CDR3 has 15 amino acids. Looked up from germline, CDR1 is MDHEN and CDR2 is SYDVKM. As DNA, the CDR3 is TGTGCCAGCAGCTCGGCTGGCGGGAGGGCCGGTGAGCAGTTCTTC. Its translation is CASSSAGGRAGEQFF. The whole variable domain, filled in from reference TRBV28 and TRBJ2-1, reads DVKVTQSSRYLVKRTGEKVFLECVQDMDHENMFWYRQDPGLGLRLIYFSYDVKMKEKGDIPEGYSVSREKKERFSLILESASTNQTSMYLCASSSAGGRAGEQFFGPGTRLTVL.

This clonotype was counted only a few times. The chain links TRBV7-9 to TRBJ2-1, with 10 bases lining up with TRBD2. J was trimmed by 2 bases and V by 5 bases; bases with no gene match: 6. The length of the CDR3 is 16 residues. CDR1 and CDR2 (germline): SEHNR, FQNEAQ (reference sequence). The CDR3 loop is CASSPQRGGTYNEQFF. CDR3 DNA: TGTGCCAGCAGCCCTCAGCGGGGGGGGACCTACAATGAGCAGTTCTTC.

The rearrangement joins TRBV20-1 to TRBJ2-1; 9 bases are a match to TRBD1. The length of the CDR3 is 18 residues. Germline-derived CDR1 and CDR2 are DFQATT and SNEGSKA (reference sequence). Unmatched junction bases numbered 14, after V lost 5 bases and J lost 0 bases. Here the CDR3 DNA reads TGCAGTGCTTCCCCACCCTCGGGACAGGGAAACTCCTACAATGAGCAGTTCTTC. Encoded protein: CSASPPSGQGNSYNEQFF.

This clonotype was seen repeatedly, ten times or more. This chain links TRBV20-1 with TRBJ1-1, with unresolved D. Germline V gene lookup returns CDR1 DFQATT and CDR2 SNEGSKA (reference sequence). The CDR3 is 13 amino acids. The V gene lost 3 bases and the J gene lost 3 bases, with 11 bases spanning the gap. The CDR3 sequence is CSASRNGDTEAFF. CDR3 DNA: TGCAGTGCTAGCCGCAACGGGGACACTGAAGCTTTCTTT.

V usage is TRBV7-9 and J usage is TRBJ1-1; D possibly corresponds to TRBD1 (6 bases). The V gene lost 5 bases and the J gene lost 6 bases, with 19 bases spanning the gap. Germline V CDR1 and CDR2: SEHNR, FQNEAQ (reference sequence). CDR3 length: 15 residues. Written as DNA, the CDR3 is TGTGCCAGCAGCCTAGGTTGGGACAAGTTCTCTGAAGCTTTCTTT. Encoded protein: CASSLGWDKFSEAFF. The complete variable domain, with remaining parts taken from reference TRBV7-9 and TRBJ1-1, reads DTGVSQNPRHKITKRGQNVTFRCDPISEHNRLYWYRQTLGQGPEFLTYFQNEAQLEKSRLLSDRFSAERPKGSFSTLEIQRTEQGDSAMYLCASSLGWDKFSEAFFGQGTRLTVV.

This clonotype was seen more than once but under ten times. The J gene is TRBJ2-3, the V gene TRBV20-1, with 9 bases aligning to TRBD2. This CDR3 region has 17 residues. The germline V gene has CDR1 DFQATT and CDR2 SNEGSKA (reference sequence). V was pared by 1 base and J by 2 bases, with 10 bases of the junction left unmatched. The CDR3 region is CSARGSGSWVITDTQYF. CDR3 nucleotides: TGCAGTGCTAGAGGTAGCGGGAGTTGGGTTATCACAGATACGCAGTATTTT.

The chain carries TRBV10-3 and TRBJ2-4; 14 bases are shared with TRBD2. The CDR3 is 17 residues long. With V trimmed by 11 bases and J by 1 base, 10 bases remained unmatched. CDR1 ENHRY and CDR2 SYGVKD come from the germline V gene. DNA of the CDR3: TGTGCCCCGGGACTAGCGGGGGAAGGAATCGCCAAAAACATTCAGTACTTC. Translated, it gives CAPGLAGEGIAKNIQYF.

This clonotype has a count of ten or more. The chain combines TRBV20-1 with TRBJ2-1; TRBD2 matches 7 bases. From germline, CDR1 is DFQATT and CDR2 SNEGSKA (reference sequence). CDR3 length: 15 residues. Trimming took 4 bases from V and 6 from J; bases not matched to a gene: 12. The CDR3 DNA is TGCAGTGCTATGCTTGCGGGGGTGAGGGCCAATGAGCAGTTCTTC. Protein sequence: CSAMLAGVRANEQFF.

This clonotype occurred a few times. This chain links TRBV25-1 with TRBJ2-3; weak D call: TRBD1 (5 bases). The CDR3 has 16 amino acids. Trimming pared 3 bases from V and 2 bases from J, leaving 15 bases between. Looked up from germline, CDR1 is MGHDK and CDR2 is SYGVNS. CDR3 sequence: CASSDGHNRPTDTQYF. The CDR3 region has the DNA TGTGCCAGCAGTGATGGGCATAACAGGCCCACAGATACGCAGTATTTT.

This clonotype came up many times. CDR3 DNA: TGTGCCAGCAGTTTGTGGACGGGGGGGGACAATGAGCAGTTCTTC. Residues: CASSLWTGGDNEQFF. The chain recombines TRBV12-3 or TRBV12-4 with TRBJ2-1; 8 bases match TRBD2. Germline trimming cut 3 bases from V and 5 bases from J; bases unmatched to any gene: 6. This CDR3 spans 15 amino acids.

This clonotype showed up many times. This chain links TRBV6-5 with TRBJ2-7; D is undetermined. The CDR3 has 14 amino acids. Germline values: CDR1 MNHEY, CDR2 SVGAGI. V lost 0 bases, J lost 0 bases, and 6 bases lay in between. CDR3 sequence (DNA): TGTGCCAGCAGTTACTCGAACCCCTCCTACGAGCAGTACTTC. It codes for CASSYSNPSYEQYF.

This rearrangement joins TRBV30 to TRBJ2-5; TRBD1 matches at 8 bases. Germline V gives CDR1 GTSNPN, CDR2 SVGIG (reference sequence). CDR3 length equals 17 residues. Trimming at V came to 3 bases and at J to 1 base, leaving 13 bases not matched to a gene. The CDR3 nucleotides read TGTGCCTGGAGCTACGGATTTTCGGGACAGGTCCAAGAGACCCAGTACTTC. Translating it yields CAWSYGFSGQVQETQYF. Full variable domain (rest looked up from reference TRBV30 and TRBJ2-5): SQTIHQWPATLVQPVGSPLSLECTVEGTSNPNLYWYRQAAGRGLQLLFYSVGIGQISSEVPQNLSASRPQDRQFILSSKKLLLSDSGFYLCAWSYGFSGQVQETQYFGPGTRLLVL.

This clonotype was recorded at least ten times. V and J are TRBV7-2 and TRBJ2-3; D gene unclear. Trimming cost V 0 bases and J 3 bases, with 4 bases left between them. The CDR3 covers 13 residues. Germline V gene data show CDR1 as SGHTA and CDR2 as FQGNSA. CDR3 protein: CASSLAITDTQYF. DNA for the CDR3: TGTGCCAGCAGCTTAGCGATAACAGATACGCAGTATTTT.